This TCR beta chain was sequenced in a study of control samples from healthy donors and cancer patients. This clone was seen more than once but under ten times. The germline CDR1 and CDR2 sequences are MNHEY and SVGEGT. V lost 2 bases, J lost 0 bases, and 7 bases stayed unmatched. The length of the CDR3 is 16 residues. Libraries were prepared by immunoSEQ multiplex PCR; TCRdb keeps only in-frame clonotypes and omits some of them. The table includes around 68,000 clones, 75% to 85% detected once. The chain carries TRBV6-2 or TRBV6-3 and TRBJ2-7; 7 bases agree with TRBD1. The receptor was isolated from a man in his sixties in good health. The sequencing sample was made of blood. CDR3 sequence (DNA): TGTGCCAGCAGTTACGGGACAGCTCAGAGCTCCTACGAGCAGTACTTC. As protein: CASSYGTAQSSYEQYF.